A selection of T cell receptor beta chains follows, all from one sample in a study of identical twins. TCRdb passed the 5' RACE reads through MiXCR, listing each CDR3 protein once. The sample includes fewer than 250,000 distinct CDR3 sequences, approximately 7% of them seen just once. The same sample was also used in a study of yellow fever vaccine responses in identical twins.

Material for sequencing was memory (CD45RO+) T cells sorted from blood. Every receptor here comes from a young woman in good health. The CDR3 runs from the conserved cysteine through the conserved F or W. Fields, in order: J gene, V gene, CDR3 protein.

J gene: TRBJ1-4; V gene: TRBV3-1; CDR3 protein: CASSHKGTNEKLFF
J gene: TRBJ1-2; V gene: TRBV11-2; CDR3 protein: CASSLDRQDRLYGYTF
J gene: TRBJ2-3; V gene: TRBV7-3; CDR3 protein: CASSLTVSSRTDTQYF
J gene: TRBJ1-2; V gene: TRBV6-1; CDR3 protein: CASSLPGGAVNGYTF
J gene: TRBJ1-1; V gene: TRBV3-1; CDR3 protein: CASSTGRKDTEAFF
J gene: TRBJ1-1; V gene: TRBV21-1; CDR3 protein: CASSPGGYEAFF
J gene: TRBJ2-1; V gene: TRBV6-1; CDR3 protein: CASSEALAGIYNEQFF
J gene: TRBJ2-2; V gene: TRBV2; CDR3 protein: CASSEDYLDTGELFF
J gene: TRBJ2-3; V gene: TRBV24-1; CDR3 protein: CATSDPGQYTDTQYF
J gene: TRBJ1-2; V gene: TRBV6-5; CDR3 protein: CASSYSSRDNGYTF
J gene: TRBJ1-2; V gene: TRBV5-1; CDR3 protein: CASSPGTASKYYGYTF
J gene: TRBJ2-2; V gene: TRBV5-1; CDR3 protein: CASTGLANTGELFF
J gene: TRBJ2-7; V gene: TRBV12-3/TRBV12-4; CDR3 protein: CASRRGLGYEQYF
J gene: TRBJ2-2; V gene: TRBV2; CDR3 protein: CAGRVGTDSGELFF
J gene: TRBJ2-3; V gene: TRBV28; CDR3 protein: CASSLGSRGDTQYF
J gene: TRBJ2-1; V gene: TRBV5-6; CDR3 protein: CASSLAGDDPQFF
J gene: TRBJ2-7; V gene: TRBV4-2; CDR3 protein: CASSQDASGNYEQYF
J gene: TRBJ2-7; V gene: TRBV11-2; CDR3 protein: CASSSSLEGQYF
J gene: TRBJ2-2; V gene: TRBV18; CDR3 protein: CASSPGSGELFF
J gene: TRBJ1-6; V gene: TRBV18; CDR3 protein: CASSLQGANSPLHF
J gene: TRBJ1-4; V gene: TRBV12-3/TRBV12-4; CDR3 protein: CASSPRGSPNEKLFF
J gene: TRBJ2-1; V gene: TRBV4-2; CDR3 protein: CASSQEGTVWPNEQFF
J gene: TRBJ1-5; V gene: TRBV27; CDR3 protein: CASSLSFNQPQHF
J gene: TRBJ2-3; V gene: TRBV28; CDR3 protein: CASSLGAGGPRYTQYF
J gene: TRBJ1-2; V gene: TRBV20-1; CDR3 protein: CSALTGKGQGGGYTF
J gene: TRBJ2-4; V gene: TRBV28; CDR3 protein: CASSLVASGAPHGNIQYF
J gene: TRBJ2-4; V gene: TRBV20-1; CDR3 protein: CSATSFTSGTKYF
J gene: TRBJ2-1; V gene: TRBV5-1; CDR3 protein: CASSLAPGQGSAGVF
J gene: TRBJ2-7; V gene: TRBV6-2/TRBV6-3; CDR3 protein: CASRSNRGREQYF
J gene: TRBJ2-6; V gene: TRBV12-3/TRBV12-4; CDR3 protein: CASSFRSGSSGANVLTF
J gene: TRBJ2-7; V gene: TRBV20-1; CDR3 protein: CSARVGVGEQYF
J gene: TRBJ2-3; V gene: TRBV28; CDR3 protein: CASSFSADRVDTQYF
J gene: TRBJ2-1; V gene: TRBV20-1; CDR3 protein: CSAGGLAENNEQFF
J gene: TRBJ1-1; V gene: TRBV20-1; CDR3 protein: CSANTGVSTEAFF
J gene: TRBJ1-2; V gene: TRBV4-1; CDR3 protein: CASSQEGAFYGYTF
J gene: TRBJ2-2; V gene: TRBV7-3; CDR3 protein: CASSLTTLAGMGGELFF
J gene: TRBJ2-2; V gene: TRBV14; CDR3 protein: CASSRDRSGELFF
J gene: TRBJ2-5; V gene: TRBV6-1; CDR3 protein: CASSDRGGVTQYF
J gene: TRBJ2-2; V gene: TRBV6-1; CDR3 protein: CASSEDPGQSTGELFF
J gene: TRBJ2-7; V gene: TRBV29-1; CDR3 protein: CSVNDRTSYEQYF
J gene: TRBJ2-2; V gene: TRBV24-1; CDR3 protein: CATSDGGPNTGELFF
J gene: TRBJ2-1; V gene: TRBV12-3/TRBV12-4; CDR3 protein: CASSLGVVGNEQFF
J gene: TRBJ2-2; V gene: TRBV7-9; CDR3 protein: CASRNEGLGTGELFF
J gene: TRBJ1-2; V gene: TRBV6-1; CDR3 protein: CASSEAKGYYGYTF
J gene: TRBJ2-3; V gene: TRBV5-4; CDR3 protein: CASSSGLAGVIDTQYF
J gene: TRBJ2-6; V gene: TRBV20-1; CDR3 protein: CSAPAAVGANVLTF
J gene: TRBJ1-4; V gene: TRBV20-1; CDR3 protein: CSARDPLGEKLFF
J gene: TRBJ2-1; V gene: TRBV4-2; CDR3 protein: CASSQLRTTGAFLGNEQFF
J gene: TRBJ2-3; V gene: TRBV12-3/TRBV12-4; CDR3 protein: CASSSRLAGDSSSADTQYF
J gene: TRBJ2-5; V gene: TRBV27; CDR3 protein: CASRQTRSGETQYF
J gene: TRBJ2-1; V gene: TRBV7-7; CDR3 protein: CASSLGGTSGGYNEQFF
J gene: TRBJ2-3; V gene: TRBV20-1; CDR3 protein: CSPTPGGPLAQYF
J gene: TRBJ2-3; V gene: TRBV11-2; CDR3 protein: CASSLGSAQYF
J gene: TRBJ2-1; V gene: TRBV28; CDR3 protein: CASLPLRTGEQFF
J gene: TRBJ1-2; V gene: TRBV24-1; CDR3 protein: CATSENRGNYGYTF